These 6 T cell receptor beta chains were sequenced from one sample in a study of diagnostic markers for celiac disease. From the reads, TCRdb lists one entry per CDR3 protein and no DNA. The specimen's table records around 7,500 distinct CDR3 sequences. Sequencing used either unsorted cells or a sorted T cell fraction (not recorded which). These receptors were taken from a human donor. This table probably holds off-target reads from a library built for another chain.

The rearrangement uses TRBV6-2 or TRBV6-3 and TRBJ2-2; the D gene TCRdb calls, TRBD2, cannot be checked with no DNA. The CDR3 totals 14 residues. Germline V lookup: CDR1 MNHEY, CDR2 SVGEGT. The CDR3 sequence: CASSSGGPSGELFF.

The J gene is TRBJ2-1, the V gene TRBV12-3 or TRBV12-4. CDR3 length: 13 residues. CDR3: CASSIWPTNEQFF.

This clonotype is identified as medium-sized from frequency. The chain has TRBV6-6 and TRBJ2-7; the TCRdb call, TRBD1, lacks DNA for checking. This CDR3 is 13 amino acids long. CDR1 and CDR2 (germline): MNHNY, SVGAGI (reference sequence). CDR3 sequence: CASSYRGNNEQYF.

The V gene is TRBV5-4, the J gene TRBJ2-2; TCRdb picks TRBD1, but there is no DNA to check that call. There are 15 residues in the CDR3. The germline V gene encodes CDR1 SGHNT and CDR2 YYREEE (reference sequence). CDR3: CASQRGDRNTGELFF.

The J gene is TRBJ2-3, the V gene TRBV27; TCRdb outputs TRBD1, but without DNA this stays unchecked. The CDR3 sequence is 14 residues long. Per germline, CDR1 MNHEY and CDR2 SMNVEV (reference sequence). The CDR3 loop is CASSPGARPDTQYF.

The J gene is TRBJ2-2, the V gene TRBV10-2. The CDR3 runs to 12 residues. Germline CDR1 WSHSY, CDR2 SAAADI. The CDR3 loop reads CARGSVTGELFF.